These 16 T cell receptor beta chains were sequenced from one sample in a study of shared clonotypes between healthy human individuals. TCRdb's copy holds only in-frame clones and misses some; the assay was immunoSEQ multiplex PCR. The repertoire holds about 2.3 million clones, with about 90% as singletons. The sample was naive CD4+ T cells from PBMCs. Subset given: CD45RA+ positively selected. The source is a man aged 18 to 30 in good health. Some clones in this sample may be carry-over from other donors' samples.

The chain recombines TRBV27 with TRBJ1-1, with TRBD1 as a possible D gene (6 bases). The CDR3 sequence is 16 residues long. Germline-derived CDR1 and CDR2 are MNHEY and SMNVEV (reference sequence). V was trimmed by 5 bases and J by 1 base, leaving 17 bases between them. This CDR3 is CASSLYKIRGNTEAFF. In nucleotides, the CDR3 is TGTGCCAGCAGTCTCTACAAAATCAGGGGGAACACTGAAGCTTTCTTT.

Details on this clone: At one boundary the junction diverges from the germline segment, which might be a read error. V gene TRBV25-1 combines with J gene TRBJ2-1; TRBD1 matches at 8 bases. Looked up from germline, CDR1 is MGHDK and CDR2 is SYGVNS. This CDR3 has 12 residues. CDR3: CASSGRTGSVVF. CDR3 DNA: TGTGCCAGCAGTGGTCGGACAGGGTCGGTCGTCTTC.

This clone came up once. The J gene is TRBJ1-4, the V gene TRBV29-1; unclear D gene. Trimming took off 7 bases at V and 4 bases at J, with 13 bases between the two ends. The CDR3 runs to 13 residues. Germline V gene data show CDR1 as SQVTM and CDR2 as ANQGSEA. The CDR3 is CSGRRQVNEKLFF. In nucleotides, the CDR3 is TGCAGCGGGCGGAGGCAGGTTAATGAAAAACTGTTTTTT.

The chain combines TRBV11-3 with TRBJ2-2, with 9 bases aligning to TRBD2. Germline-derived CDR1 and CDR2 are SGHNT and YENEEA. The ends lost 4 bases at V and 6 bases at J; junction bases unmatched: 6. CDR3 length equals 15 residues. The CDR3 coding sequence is TGTGCCAGCAGCTCGTGGCGGGAGGGGGCCGGGGAGCTGTTTTTT. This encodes CASSSWREGAGELFF.

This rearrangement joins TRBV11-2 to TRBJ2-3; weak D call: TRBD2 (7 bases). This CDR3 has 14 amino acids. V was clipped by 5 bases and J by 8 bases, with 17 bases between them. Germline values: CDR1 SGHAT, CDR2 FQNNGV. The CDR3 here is CASSAPGGLLTQYF. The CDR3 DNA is TGTGCCAGCAGCGCGCCGGGGGGCCTCCTTACGCAGTATTTT.

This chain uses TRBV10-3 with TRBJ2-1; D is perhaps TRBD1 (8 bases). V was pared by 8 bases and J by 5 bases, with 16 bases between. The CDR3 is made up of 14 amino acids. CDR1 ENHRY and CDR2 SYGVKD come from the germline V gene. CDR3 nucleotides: TGTGCCATCGGGCACAGGGGGGGAAACAATGAGCAGTTCTTC. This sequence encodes CAIGHRGGNNEQFF.

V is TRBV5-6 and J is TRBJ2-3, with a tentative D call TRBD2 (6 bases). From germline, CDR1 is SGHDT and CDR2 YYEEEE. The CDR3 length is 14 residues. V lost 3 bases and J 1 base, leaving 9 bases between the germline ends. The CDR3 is CASSWRDGTDTQYF. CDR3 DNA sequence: TGTGCCAGCAGCTGGAGGGATGGCACAGATACGCAGTATTTT.

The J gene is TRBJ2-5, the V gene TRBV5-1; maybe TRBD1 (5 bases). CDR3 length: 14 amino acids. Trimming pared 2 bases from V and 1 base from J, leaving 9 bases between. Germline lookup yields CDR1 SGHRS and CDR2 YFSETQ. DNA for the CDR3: TGCGCCAGCAGCTTTGGGGCTTTCCAAGAGACCCAGTACTTC. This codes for CASSFGAFQETQYF.

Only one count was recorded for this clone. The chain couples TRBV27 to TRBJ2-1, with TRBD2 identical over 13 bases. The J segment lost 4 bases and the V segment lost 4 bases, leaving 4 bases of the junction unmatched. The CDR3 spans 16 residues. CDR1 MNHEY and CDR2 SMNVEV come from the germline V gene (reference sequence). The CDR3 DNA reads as TGTGCCAGCAGTTCAACTAGCGGGGGGGTTTACAATGAGCAGTTCTTC. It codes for CASSSTSGGVYNEQFF.

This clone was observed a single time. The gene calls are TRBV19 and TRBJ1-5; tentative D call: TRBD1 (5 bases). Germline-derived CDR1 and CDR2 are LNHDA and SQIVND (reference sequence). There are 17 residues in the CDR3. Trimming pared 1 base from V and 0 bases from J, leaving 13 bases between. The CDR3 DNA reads TGTGCCAGTAGTATAGCGGGGGTCCAGGCTAGCAATCAGCCCCAGCATTTT. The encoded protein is CASSIAGVQASNQPQHF. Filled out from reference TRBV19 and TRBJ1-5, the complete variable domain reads DGGITQSPKYLFRKEGQNVTLSCEQNLNHDAMYWYRQDPGQGLRLIYYSQIVNDFQKGDIAEGYSVSREKKESFPLTVTSAQKNPTAFYLCASSIAGVQASNQPQHFGDGTRLSIL.

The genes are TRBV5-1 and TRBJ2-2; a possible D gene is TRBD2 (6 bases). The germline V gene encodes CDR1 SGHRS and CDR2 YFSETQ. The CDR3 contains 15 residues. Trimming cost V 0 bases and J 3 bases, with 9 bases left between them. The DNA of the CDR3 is TGCGCCAGCAGCTTGGTTAGCGGAGACACCGGGGAGCTGTTTTTT. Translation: CASSLVSGDTGELFF.

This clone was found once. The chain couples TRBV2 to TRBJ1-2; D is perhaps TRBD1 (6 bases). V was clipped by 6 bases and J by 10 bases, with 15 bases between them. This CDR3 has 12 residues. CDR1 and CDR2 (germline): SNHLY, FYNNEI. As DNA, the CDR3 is TGTGCCAGCAGGAGGGACACTGGGGTCTACACCTTC. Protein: CASRRDTGVYTF.

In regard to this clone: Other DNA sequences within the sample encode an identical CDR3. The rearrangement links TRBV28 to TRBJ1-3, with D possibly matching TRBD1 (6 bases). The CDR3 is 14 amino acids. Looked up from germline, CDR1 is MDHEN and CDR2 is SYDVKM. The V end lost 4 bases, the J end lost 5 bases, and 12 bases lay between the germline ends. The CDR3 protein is CASSSQGARNTIYF. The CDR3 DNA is TGTGCCAGCAGTTCACAGGGTGCGAGAAACACCATATATTTT.

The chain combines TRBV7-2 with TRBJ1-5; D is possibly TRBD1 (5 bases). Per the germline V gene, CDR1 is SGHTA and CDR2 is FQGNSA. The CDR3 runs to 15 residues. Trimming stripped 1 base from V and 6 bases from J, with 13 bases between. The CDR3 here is CASSLEGVGGQPQHF. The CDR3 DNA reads TGTGCCAGCAGCTTAGAAGGGGTTGGAGGTCAGCCCCAGCATTTT.

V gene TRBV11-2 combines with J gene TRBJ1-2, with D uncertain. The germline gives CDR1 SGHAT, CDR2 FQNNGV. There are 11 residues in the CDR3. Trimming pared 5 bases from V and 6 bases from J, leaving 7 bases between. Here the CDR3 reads CASSTWDGYTF. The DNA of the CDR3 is TGTGCCAGCAGCACCTGGGATGGCTACACCTTC.

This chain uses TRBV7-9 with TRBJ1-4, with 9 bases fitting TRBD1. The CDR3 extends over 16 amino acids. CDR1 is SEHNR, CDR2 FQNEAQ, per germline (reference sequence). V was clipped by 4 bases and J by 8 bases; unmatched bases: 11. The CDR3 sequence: CASSSKQGARLEKLFF. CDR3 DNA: TGTGCCAGCAGCTCGAAACAGGGGGCGCGTTTAGAAAAACTGTTTTTT.